This T cell receptor (beta chain) was captured in a study of high-grade serous ovarian cancer treatment subgroups. Across the whole study: Mean per sample: about 14,000 reads, 7,400 or so unique TCR beta rearrangements.

The germline V gene has CDR1 SGHTA and CDR2 FQGTGA. This CDR3 comprises 15 residues. V was pared by 5 bases and J by 1 base, with 7 bases of the junction left unmatched. Tumor samples were taken before definitive surgery or chemotherapy. A word on this clone: Its antigen is undetermined.

TCRdb keeps only in-frame clones here, not all; method: immunoSEQ multiplex PCR. The sample shows about 36,000 clones, over 60% of them seen only once. Whole-study results and caveats: Clonal relatedness tracked neoantigen level, and by trend copy number and mutation load. Tumors within one patient showed repertoire similarity of roughly 0.1 to 0.8. Spatial context was lost because tumors were sequenced in bulk.

This chain uses TRBV7-3 with TRBJ1-1, with TRBD1 matching over 7 bases. This clonotype was sampled from a human donor with high-grade serous ovarian cancer. Sample: tumor tissue. The CDR3 loop is CASSQTGSGNTEAFF. CDR3 DNA sequence: TGTGCCAGCAGCCAGACAGGGTCGGGGAACACTGAAGCTTTCTTT.